A selection of T cell receptor beta chains follows, all from one sample in a study of blood T cell repertoires in COVID-19. Measured with immunoSEQ multiplex PCR; TCRdb has only the in-frame clones, and not every one. The sample includes approximately 160,000 clones, 70% to 90% of them seen just once. The specimen was peripheral blood. These receptors all stem from a man aged 60 to 69 who had recovered from COVID-19. Both conserved end residues are part of each CDR3. Each record gives: D gene, V gene, CDR3 protein. D genes are given only for firm matches.

d_call: TRBD2
v_call: TRBV6-2/TRBV6-3
cdr3_aa: CASSYGIPGLAGGLSYEQYF

d_call: TRBD2
v_call: TRBV19
cdr3_aa: CASTDLPGGQETQYF

d_call: TRBD1
v_call: TRBV9
cdr3_aa: CASSVFPNRGRAYEQYF

d_call: TRBD2
v_call: TRBV5-1
cdr3_aa: CASSPRSLAGAGETQYF

d_call: NA
v_call: TRBV6-5
cdr3_aa: CASSYSLRGDGYTF

d_call: TRBD2
v_call: TRBV4-2
cdr3_aa: CASSQSSGGADEQFF

d_call: NA
v_call: TRBV6-1
cdr3_aa: CASSELGQRGYTF

d_call: TRBD1
v_call: TRBV2
cdr3_aa: CASRPQGAMADTQYF

d_call: NA
v_call: TRBV30
cdr3_aa: CAWSVGGAWETQYF

d_call: NA
v_call: TRBV6-2/TRBV6-3
cdr3_aa: CASSYGPSGANVLTF

d_call: NA
v_call: TRBV3-1/TRBV3-2
cdr3_aa: CASSQDYGVLLNTEAFF

d_call: NA
v_call: TRBV11-2
cdr3_aa: CASSLGSIDREDWDTQYF

d_call: NA
v_call: TRBV6-5
cdr3_aa: CASSLGQIATLHF

d_call: TRBD1
v_call: TRBV4-3
cdr3_aa: CASSQDTGVSEKLFF

d_call: TRBD2
v_call: TRBV7-6
cdr3_aa: CASSLIREAVGDTQYF

d_call: TRBD1
v_call: TRBV11-2
cdr3_aa: CASSLRGKAGTGELFF

d_call: NA
v_call: TRBV6-5
cdr3_aa: CALTKTGKTGEQFF

d_call: TRBD1
v_call: TRBV9
cdr3_aa: CASSPRGTGAGANVLTF

d_call: NA
v_call: TRBV19
cdr3_aa: CASERTGFSGNTIYF

d_call: TRBD1
v_call: TRBV7-3
cdr3_aa: CASSSRTGRAIF

d_call: NA
v_call: TRBV10-3
cdr3_aa: CAITIQENYGYTF

d_call: NA
v_call: TRBV30
cdr3_aa: CAWSADITYEQYF

d_call: TRBD1
v_call: TRBV20-1
cdr3_aa: CSASGGTGYGYTF

d_call: TRBD1
v_call: TRBV7-6
cdr3_aa: CASSLSDRVNQPQHF

d_call: TRBD2
v_call: TRBV9
cdr3_aa: CASSVEAGGRTGELFF

d_call: NA
v_call: TRBV5-1
cdr3_aa: CASSLLGTSQSYEQYF

d_call: TRBD2
v_call: TRBV5-1
cdr3_aa: CASSLRAGGSTDTQYF

d_call: TRBD1
v_call: TRBV7-3
cdr3_aa: CASSLTGQGNSPLHF

d_call: TRBD1
v_call: TRBV4-1
cdr3_aa: CASSLPGTGASYTF

d_call: NA
v_call: TRBV7-6
cdr3_aa: CASSSLPNTEAFF

d_call: TRBD1
v_call: TRBV6-1
cdr3_aa: CASSEGDSYEQYF

d_call: NA
v_call: TRBV3-1/TRBV3-2
cdr3_aa: CASSLSGSRSSYEQYF

d_call: NA
v_call: TRBV6-5
cdr3_aa: CASSYSPLDSYEQYF

d_call: TRBD1
v_call: TRBV27
cdr3_aa: CASQQQGTNYGYTF

d_call: NA
v_call: TRBV18
cdr3_aa: CASSPIRQYRIEYEQYF

d_call: NA
v_call: TRBV5-1
cdr3_aa: CASSLALSYEQYF

d_call: TRBD1
v_call: TRBV19
cdr3_aa: CATQGAYEQYF

d_call: TRBD2
v_call: TRBV7-3
cdr3_aa: CASSYTSGGINTGELFF

d_call: NA
v_call: TRBV3-1/TRBV3-2
cdr3_aa: CASSQRMGGEKLFF

d_call: TRBD1
v_call: TRBV7-6
cdr3_aa: CASSSDRDTEAFF

d_call: NA
v_call: TRBV9
cdr3_aa: CASSVSLDSSSYEQYF

d_call: NA
v_call: TRBV7-9
cdr3_aa: CASSNEVSQPQHF

d_call: NA
v_call: TRBV19
cdr3_aa: CASSILPGVTLRYGYTF

d_call: NA
v_call: TRBV19
cdr3_aa: CASSILEGADYGYTF

d_call: NA
v_call: TRBV30
cdr3_aa: CAWRQFMNEKLFF

d_call: TRBD2
v_call: TRBV7-9
cdr3_aa: CATRTSGARTDTQYF

d_call: NA
v_call: TRBV30
cdr3_aa: CAWSGLEDYGYTF